There are a few counts of the clone carrying this T cell receptor (beta chain). The antigen remains undetermined. The junction had 9 bases not matched to a gene; V was cut back by 0 bases and J by 9 bases. CDR1 is MGHRA and CDR2 is YSYEKL in the germline V gene. CDR3 length: 16 amino acids. This record belongs to a study of blood T cells in healthy people across ages. Russia was home to the donors, healthy Caucasian individuals aged roughly 6 to 90. Study results and caveats: The study found more naive CD4+ cells and higher diversity in long-lived than aged donors.

Then a second PCR, running roughly 6 to 11 cycles, was carried out with a sample-barcoded 5' primer and a J-beta primer mix. TCRdb reprocessed the 5' RACE reads with MiXCR, giving one entry per CDR3 protein. The data show about 620,000 distinct CDR3 sequences, approximately 21% seen once. This clonotype originated in a man in his 70s in good health. Specimen: blood. The chain joins TRBV4-1 to TRBJ2-1, with TRBD2 matching over 9 bases. CDR3 bases: TGCGCCAGCAGCCAAGAGCTAGCGGGGACCCTAGGTGAGCAGTTCTTC. Its translation is CASSQELAGTLGEQFF.